A selection of T cell receptor beta chains follows, all from one sample in a study of response to subunit inactivated influenza vaccine. TCRdb reprocessed the RT-PCR reads with MiXCR, giving one entry per CDR3 protein. The profile shows roughly 760,000 distinct CDR3 sequences, roughly 20% of them singletons. Sequenced here: PBMCs from blood, sampled 5 to 6 days after vaccination. The receptors shown here come from a middle-aged man who received an inactivated influenza vaccine. CDR3s include the opening cysteine and the closing phenylalanine or tryptophan. Clone size is stated in some rows and not others, as once, few, many or a class when expanded.

v_gene	j_gene	abundance	len	CDR3aa
TRBV4-1	TRBJ1-5	few	15	CASSLQEGDNQPQHF
TRBV20-1	TRBJ1-5	few	12	CSARGGTKPQHF
TRBV6-2/TRBV6-3	TRBJ1-6	NA	15	CASSSPGTDNSPLHF
TRBV7-9	TRBJ2-7	few	15	CASSLMAGRWHEQYF
TRBV7-9	TRBJ1-6	few	16	CASSSIGQESGSPLHF
TRBV20-1	TRBJ1-6	few	16	CSARSRPGQHNSPLHF
TRBV29-1	TRBJ2-7	few	12	CSVDAGPYEQYF
TRBV7-2	TRBJ1-2	few	13	CASSPAGPWGYTF
TRBV14	TRBJ2-7	NA	16	CASSQESSAVDRKQYF
TRBV5-1	TRBJ1-1	few	14	CASSVQTGNTEAFF
TRBV7-9	TRBJ2-3	NA	11	CAKESTDTQYF
TRBV20-1	TRBJ2-3	few	12	CSARGLTDTQYF
TRBV20-1	TRBJ1-4	few	14	CSASDRSYNEKLFF
TRBV20-1	TRBJ2-3	many	14	CSARGDRGPDTQYF
TRBV7-9	TRBJ1-4	few	12	CASSVLNEKLFF
TRBV20-1	TRBJ2-2	NA	15	CSARDSGGYTGELFF
TRBV6-5	TRBJ2-5	NA	17	CASSSGRAPGNRETQYF
TRBV25-1	TRBJ2-7	NA	13	CASSEWGSYEQYF
TRBV5-1	TRBJ1-5	few	17	CASSLGPTGSSNQPQHF
TRBV12-3/TRBV12-4	TRBJ1-1	few	13	CASSARFRTEAFF
TRBV7-7	TRBJ2-1	few	13	CASSLAARTEQFF
TRBV5-4	TRBJ2-2	NA	19	CASTSGSRLAGDNTGELFF
TRBV7-9	TRBJ2-1	NA	16	CASSLEGQGRANEQFF
TRBV20-1	TRBJ2-1	many	14	CSASPPSGSYEQFF
TRBV20-1	TRBJ2-4	NA	13	CSARDLDKNIQYF
TRBV5-6	TRBJ1-4	NA	16	CASSILQTGSLRKLFF
TRBV6-5	TRBJ1-2	few	17	CASSYVRTGGSRDGYTF
TRBV6-5	TRBJ2-3	few	16	CASSYRAGDRTDTQYF
TRBV10-3	TRBJ2-7	NA	15	CAISVGTGGAYEQYF
TRBV20-1	TRBJ2-3	NA	19	CSASPSRGLAGGYTDTQYF
TRBV20-1	TRBJ2-2	NA	13	CSAGSSNTGELFF
TRBV11-2	TRBJ1-1	few	16	CASSLGWLVSDTEAFF
TRBV7-6	TRBJ2-1	few	15	CASSARQGSYNEQFF
TRBV7-8	TRBJ2-1	few	11	CASSPLYEQFF
TRBV28	TRBJ2-7	few	15	CASSTRTSARYEQYF
TRBV24-1	TRBJ2-3	many	16	CATSDSGLGGTDTQYF
TRBV9	TRBJ2-3	once	17	CASSVLASGLSTDTQYF